These 29 T cell receptor beta chains came from one sample sequenced in a study of blood T cell repertoires in COVID-19. Clones were sequenced by immunoSEQ multiplex PCR, and TCRdb holds only the in-frame ones, with some missing. The data hold about 47,000 clones, with approximately 70% observed a single time. Specimen: peripheral blood. Source of these receptors: a woman aged 70-85 years with acute or convalescent COVID-19.

This chain joins TRBV5-6 and TRBJ2-2, with TRBD2 identical over 7 bases. The CDR3 length is 17 residues. Germline trimming cut 4 bases from V and 1 base from J; bases unmatched to any gene: 10. Per the germline V gene, CDR1 is SGHDT and CDR2 is YYEEEE. The CDR3 region is CASSQWILAVNTGELFF. DNA of the CDR3: TGTGCCAGCAGCCAATGGATTCTAGCGGTGAACACCGGGGAGCTGTTTTTT.

The genes are TRBV2 and TRBJ2-7; 7 nucleotides align to TRBD1. The CDR3 totals 14 residues. V lost 8 bases to trimming and J lost 1 base; unmatched junction nucleotides: 8. CDR1 is SNHLY, CDR2 FYNNEI, per germline. CDR3 bases: TGTGCCAGCGTCCGGGACAGACTATCCTACGAGCAGTACTTC. Translated: CASVRDRLSYEQYF.

The chain uses TRBV7-8 and TRBJ2-5; possible D gene TRBD2, 5 bases. Germline CDR1 SGHVS, CDR2 FQNEAQ. Trimming pared 1 base from V and 5 bases from J, leaving 8 bases between. The CDR3 covers 13 residues. The CDR3 DNA reads as TGTGCCAGCAGCTTAGTGCAGCGGGAGACCCAGTACTTC. Amino acids: CASSLVQRETQYF.

This clone was recorded a few times. V is TRBV12-3 or TRBV12-4 and J is TRBJ2-5; perhaps TRBD2 as D (5 bases). Trimming took off 6 bases at V and 3 bases at J, with 11 bases between the two ends. The CDR3 spans 13 residues. CDR3 protein: CASSESGEETQYF. The CDR3, as DNA: TGTGCCAGCAGCGAGTCCGGGGAAGAGACCCAGTACTTC.

V usage is TRBV5-1 and J usage is TRBJ2-2, with unresolved D. Trimming pared 0 bases from V and 1 base from J, leaving 13 bases between. Germline V gene data show CDR1 as SGHRS and CDR2 as YFSETQ. The CDR3 covers 17 residues. The CDR3 coding sequence is TGCGCCAGCAGCTTGGCCATAGCCTCTTTGAACACCGGGGAGCTGTTTTTT. Translated, it gives CASSLAIASLNTGELFF.

This clone was observed once. V and J are TRBV10-1 and TRBJ1-4; D gene uncertain. Per germline, CDR1 WNHNN and CDR2 SYGVQD (reference sequence). The V end lost 0 bases, the J end lost 3 bases, and 14 bases lay between the germline ends. The CDR3 is made up of 17 amino acids. The CDR3 sequence is CASSESEGGEANEKLFF. The DNA of the CDR3 is TGCGCCAGCAGTGAGTCGGAGGGAGGAGAAGCTAATGAAAAACTGTTTTTT.

This clone has only a few counts. The chain couples TRBV19 to TRBJ2-2; D is possibly TRBD1 (6 bases). In germline, CDR1 is LNHDA, CDR2 SQIVND (reference sequence). Trimming removed 8 bases at V and 0 bases at J, with 16 bases between. This CDR3 contains 16 residues. This chain's CDR3 is CASLDWDKANTGELFF. The CDR3 nucleotides read TGTGCCAGTTTAGACTGGGACAAAGCGAACACCGGGGAGCTGTTTTTT. The full variable domain, completed using reference TRBV19 and TRBJ2-2, is DGGITQSPKYLFRKEGQNVTLSCEQNLNHDAMYWYRQDPGQGLRLIYYSQIVNDFQKGDIAEGYSVSREKKESFPLTVTSAQKNPTAFYLCASLDWDKANTGELFFGEGSRLTVL.

Written as DNA, the CDR3 is TGTGCCAGCAGTTACTCCCTAGCGGGGGGGATCGATGAGCAGTTCTTC. Protein product: CASSYSLAGGIDEQFF. This sequence joins TRBV6-2 or TRBV6-3 and TRBJ2-1; 12 nucleotides agree with TRBD2. CDR3 length equals 16 residues. V dropped 0 bases and J dropped 8; count of bases not matched to a gene: 5. Germline V gene lookup returns CDR1 MNHEY and CDR2 SVGEGT.

The genes are TRBV4-1 and TRBJ2-7; 10 positions match TRBD2. CDR1 is MGHRA and CDR2 is YSYEKL in the germline V gene. V shed 3 bases, J shed 0 bases, and the junction held 5 bases outside the gene matches. The CDR3 has 16 residues. The CDR3 DNA follows: TGCGCCAGCAGCCACTCCTTAGCGGGGGGCTCCTACGAGCAGTACTTC. Its translation is CASSHSLAGGSYEQYF.

The chain couples TRBV20-1 to TRBJ2-5; 10 bases fit TRBD2. This CDR3 spans 17 amino acids. The V and J ends lost 3 bases and 1 base, in that order; junction bases with no gene match: 11. CDR1 is DFQATT and CDR2 is SNEGSKA in the germline V gene (reference sequence). The CDR3 nucleotides are TGCAGTGCTAGTGGTTACCTAGCGGGAGTACTCCAAGAGACCCAGTACTTC. Its translation: CSASGYLAGVLQETQYF.

This sequence joins TRBV28 and TRBJ2-1; 8 bases fit TRBD1. CDR1 MDHEN and CDR2 SYDVKM come from the germline V gene. The V gene end was trimmed by 6 bases and the J gene end by 3 bases; junction bases not matched to a gene: 7. The CDR3 totals 15 residues. Here the CDR3 DNA reads TGTGCCAGCAGAGTCGGACAGGGCCTCTACAATGAGCAGTTCTTC. As protein: CASRVGQGLYNEQFF.

This clone has a handful of counts. The V gene is TRBV30, the J gene TRBJ1-1; D is ambiguous. CDR1 is GTSNPN, CDR2 SVGIG, per germline (reference sequence). V was pared by 3 bases and J by 0 bases, with 8 bases between. This CDR3 contains 13 residues. CDR3 sequence reads: CAWSGEMNTEAFF. The CDR3 nucleotides read TGTGCCTGGAGCGGGGAAATGAACACTGAAGCTTTCTTT.

The table lists this clone with a count of one. V gene TRBV5-1 combines with J gene TRBJ2-1; 8 positions match TRBD2. CDR3 length equals 18 residues. The V and J ends lost 0 bases and 5 bases, in that order; junction bases with no gene match: 13. CDR1 is SGHRS, CDR2 YFSETQ, per germline. CDR3 DNA: TGCGCCAGCAGCTTGGAGGGCTGGGGACTAGAGGGTCACAATGAGCAGTTCTTC. Amino acids: CASSLEGWGLEGHNEQFF.

This clone showed up just a few times. The chain recombines TRBV27 with TRBJ2-4; D not resolved. This CDR3 is 11 amino acids long. The ends were cut back, 6 bases at V and 4 bases at J, with 4 bases in the middle. The germline gives CDR1 MNHEY, CDR2 SMNVEV (reference sequence). CDR3 amino acids: CASRRKNIQYF. CDR3 DNA sequence: TGTGCCAGCAGGAGGAAAAACATTCAGTACTTC.

This clone was seen a few times. The chain is built from TRBV3-1 (or the pseudogene TRBV3-2) and TRBJ1-1; D is ambiguous. V was trimmed by 8 bases and J by 5 bases, leaving 21 bases between them. CDR3 length equals 15 residues. From germline, CDR1 is LGHDT and CDR2 YNNKEL (reference sequence). The DNA of the CDR3 is TGTGCCAGCCTCCCGTGGGAGGGTGTAGGTACTGAAGCTTTCTTT. It specifies CASLPWEGVGTEAFF.

This clone was observed at least ten times. The chain uses TRBV28 and TRBJ1-1; 8 bases line up with TRBD1. The ends lost 2 bases at V and 5 bases at J; junction bases unmatched: 7. Looked up from germline, CDR1 is MDHEN and CDR2 is SYDVKM. The CDR3 sequence is 15 residues long. The CDR3 DNA is TGTGCCAGCAGTTTACCAGACAGGGGTGGTACTGAAGCTTTCTTT. Its translation: CASSLPDRGGTEAFF. Full variable domain (remainder filled in from reference TRBV28 and TRBJ1-1): DVKVTQSSRYLVKRTGEKVFLECVQDMDHENMFWYRQDPGLGLRLIYFSYDVKMKEKGDIPEGYSVSREKKERFSLILESASTNQTSMYLCASSLPDRGGTEAFFGQGTRLTVV.

This clone has more than one count but fewer than ten. The chain links TRBV7-8 to TRBJ2-1; 15 bases align to TRBD2. The V gene's germline CDR1 is SGHVS and CDR2 FQNEAQ. The trim removed 3 bases at V and 4 bases at J, leaving 7 bases unmatched. The CDR3 consists of 18 residues. Here the CDR3 DNA reads TGTGCCAGCAGCTTCGGACTAGCGGGAGGGAGGAGATACAATGAGCAGTTCTTC. Protein sequence: CASSFGLAGGRRYNEQFF. The full variable domain, rest sourced from reference TRBV7-8 and TRBJ2-1, is GAGVSQSPRYKVAKRGQDVALRCDPISGHVSLFWYQQALGQGPEFLTYFQNEAQLDKSGLPSDRFFAERPEGSVSTLKIQRTQQEDSAVYLCASSFGLAGGRRYNEQFFGPGTRLTVL.

The J gene is TRBJ2-2, the V gene TRBV2; maybe TRBD2 (5 bases). The V end was cut by 5 bases, the J end by 8 bases, with 18 bases between. CDR1 and CDR2 (germline): SNHLY, FYNNEI. The CDR3 is made up of 15 amino acids. Here the CDR3 DNA reads TGTGCCAGCAGTAGGGAGATTAGTTCTGCTGGGGAGCTGTTTTTT. Amino acid sequence: CASSREISSAGELFF.

The J gene is TRBJ2-3, the V gene TRBV6-4; 10 nucleotides agree with TRBD2. Trimming took 4 bases from V and 4 from J; bases not matched to a gene: 5. The CDR3 covers 15 residues. Per the germline V gene, CDR1 is MRHNA and CDR2 is SNTAGT. Here the CDR3 reads CASSALAGEADTQYF. The DNA for the CDR3 is TGTGCCAGCAGTGCCCTAGCGGGGGAGGCAGATACGCAGTATTTT.

The chain uses TRBV19 and TRBJ2-7; 9 bases agree with TRBD1. Germline V gene data show CDR1 as LNHDA and CDR2 as SQIVND (reference sequence). The CDR3 spans 16 residues. V shed 8 bases and J 2 bases; nucleotides not matched to a gene: 13. In nucleotides, the CDR3 is TGTGCCAGTTCCGGGGGACAGGGAGCTTCAACCTACGAGCAGTACTTC. This sequence encodes CASSGGQGASTYEQYF. Drawing the rest from reference TRBV19 and TRBJ2-7, the complete variable domain is DGGITQSPKYLFRKEGQNVTLSCEQNLNHDAMYWYRQDPGQGLRLIYYSQIVNDFQKGDIAEGYSVSREKKESFPLTVTSAQKNPTAFYLCASSGGQGASTYEQYFGPGTRLTVT.

This clone appeared a few times. V is TRBV3-1 (or the pseudogene TRBV3-2) and J is TRBJ1-4; D not certain. The V and J ends lost 4 bases and 0 bases respectively, with 12 bases between them. The length of the CDR3 is 16 residues. Germline-derived CDR1 and CDR2 are LGHDT and YNNKEL (reference sequence). This CDR3 is CASSLHSMTTNEKLFF. CDR3 sequence (DNA): TGTGCCAGCAGCCTCCACTCCATGACAACTAATGAAAAACTGTTTTTT.

This clone was seen a single time. The chain recombines TRBV7-9 with TRBJ2-1; a weak D match, TRBD2 (5 bases). The germline CDR1 and CDR2 sequences are SEHNR and FQNEAQ (reference sequence). The V end was cut by 3 bases, the J end by 5 bases, with 11 bases between. The CDR3 length is 14 residues. The CDR3 DNA reads as TGTGCCAGCAGCTTCCGGTGGGGAGACAATGAGCAGTTCTTC. Translated, it gives CASSFRWGDNEQFF.

In DNA, the CDR3 is TGTGCCAGCAGTCCCTCTAGCGGGGTTAGGGAGACCCAGTACTTC. This gives the protein CASSPSSGVRETQYF. The chain combines TRBV6-5 with TRBJ2-5, with 9 bases identical to TRBD2. CDR1 and CDR2 (germline): MNHEY, SVGAGI. The CDR3 has 15 residues. V shed 5 bases, J shed 5 bases, and the junction held 9 bases outside the gene matches.

This chain joins TRBV15 and TRBJ1-5; no definite D call. The V end was cut by 0 bases, the J end by 7 bases, with 7 bases between. CDR1 LNHNV and CDR2 YYDKDF come from the germline V gene (reference sequence). This CDR3 comprises 13 residues. CDR3 in DNA: TGTGCCACCAGCAGAGATCCGGGACAGCCCCAGCATTTT. It yields the protein CATSRDPGQPQHF.

This sequence joins TRBV29-1 and TRBJ1-1, with 7 bases fitting TRBD1. Germline CDR1 and CDR2: SQVTM and ANQGSEA. The length of the CDR3 is 14 residues. J lost 2 bases, V lost 5 bases, and 8 bases had no gene match. CDR3 coding DNA: TGCAGCGTTACCCACGGGACAGTCAACACTGAAGCTTTCTTT. This codes for CSVTHGTVNTEAFF. Full variable domain (remainder filled in from reference TRBV29-1 and TRBJ1-1): SAVISQKPSRDICQRGTSLTIQCQVDSQVTMMFWYRQQPGQSLTLIATANQGSEATYESGFVIDKFPISRPNLTFSTLTVSNMSPEDSSIYLCSVTHGTVNTEAFFGQGTRLTVV.

The chain links TRBV6-5 to TRBJ2-7; 9 bases match TRBD1. The CDR3 extends over 14 amino acids. V lost 7 bases and J lost 2; bases outside the gene matches: 6. Germline lookup yields CDR1 MNHEY and CDR2 SVGAGI. The CDR3 protein is CASNRQGGTYEQYF. CDR3 in DNA: TGTGCCAGCAACCGACAGGGGGGTACCTACGAGCAGTACTTC.

The V and J genes are TRBV6-5 and TRBJ2-1, with a weak D call TRBD2 (5 bases). The CDR3 runs 14 residues. Trimming left V 0 bases short and J 5 bases short, with 8 bases between. Germline V CDR1 and CDR2: MNHEY, SVGAGI. The CDR3 region is CASSYSRGNNEQFF. The CDR3 DNA reads TGTGCCAGCAGTTACTCGAGAGGGAACAATGAGCAGTTCTTC.

The rearrangement joins TRBV5-4 to TRBJ2-2, with D possibly matching TRBD1 (6 bases). The CDR3 covers 16 residues. Germline CDR1 reads SGHNT; CDR2 reads YYREEE (reference sequence). With 0 bases removed from V and 4 bases from J, the gap between germline ends came to 13 bases. The CDR3 nucleotides read TGTGCCAGCAGCTTGGCCGGGTTAGGGGGCACCGGGGAGCTGTTTTTT. As protein: CASSLAGLGGTGELFF.

This clone came up a few times. This chain connects TRBV27 to TRBJ2-3; D remains ambiguous. The CDR3 extends over 13 amino acids. Trimming removed 6 bases from V and 0 bases from J, with 7 bases in between. CDR1 and CDR2 (germline): MNHEY, SMNVEV (reference sequence). CDR3 DNA sequence: TGTGCCAGCAGAGCCACTAGCACAGATACGCAGTATTTT. Translation gives CASRATSTDTQYF.